This TCR beta chain is drawn from a study of vaccination effects on CD4 cells after COVID-19. A note on this clone: The target antigen is unknown.

Assay: immunoSEQ multiplex PCR; the TCRdb copy retains only in-frame clones and omits some. The profile covers about 27,000 clones, with around 66% appearing a single time and 15% to 20% taken by the ten largest. Findings and caveats of the study: Late after vaccination, infection- and vaccine-induced clones showed marked clonal contraction. Spike-reactive clones found after vaccination in convalescents were mainly new vaccine-induced clones.

V shed 5 bases and J 4 bases; nucleotides not matched to a gene: 15. This CDR3 comprises 18 residues. CDR1 is SGHAT and CDR2 is FQNNGV in the germline V gene. Antigen-specific CD4+ T cells were expanded (with viral peptide pools) by the ViraFEST assay ahead of sequencing. A 10-day culture period preceded the isolation of CD4+ T cells. The infection with SARS-CoV-2 (confirmed by PCR) occurred in this person between March and December 2020. Each culture well received around 2 million PBMC. These cells were then cultured in IMDM with about 9.1 IU/ml IL-2 and 9 to 10 ug/ml peptides. This TCR came from a human donor who had a prior SARS-CoV-2 infection. V is TRBV11-2 and J is TRBJ2-1; 9 bases agree with TRBD2. The sample was CD4+ T cells from PBMCs cultured with SARS-CoV-2 spike peptides, taken before COVID-19 vaccination. The CDR3 region is CASSLILGSGRDYNEQFF. The CDR3 DNA is TGTGCCAGCAGCCTCATCCTTGGTAGCGGGAGAGATTACAATGAGCAGTTCTTC.